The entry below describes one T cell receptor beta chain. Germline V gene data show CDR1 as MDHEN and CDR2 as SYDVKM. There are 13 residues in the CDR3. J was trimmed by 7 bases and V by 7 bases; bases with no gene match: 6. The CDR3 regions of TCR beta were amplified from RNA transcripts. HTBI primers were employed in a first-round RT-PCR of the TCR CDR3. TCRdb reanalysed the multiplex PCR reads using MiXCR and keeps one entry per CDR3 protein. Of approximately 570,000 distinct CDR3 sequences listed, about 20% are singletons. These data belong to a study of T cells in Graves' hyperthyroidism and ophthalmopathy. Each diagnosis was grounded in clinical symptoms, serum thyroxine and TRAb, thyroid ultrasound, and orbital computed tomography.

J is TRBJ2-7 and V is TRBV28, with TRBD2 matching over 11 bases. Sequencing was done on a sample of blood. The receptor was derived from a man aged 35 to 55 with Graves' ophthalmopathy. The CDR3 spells CASTLSGGGEQYF. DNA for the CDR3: TGTGCCAGCACCCTTAGCGGGGGGGGAGAGCAGTACTTC.